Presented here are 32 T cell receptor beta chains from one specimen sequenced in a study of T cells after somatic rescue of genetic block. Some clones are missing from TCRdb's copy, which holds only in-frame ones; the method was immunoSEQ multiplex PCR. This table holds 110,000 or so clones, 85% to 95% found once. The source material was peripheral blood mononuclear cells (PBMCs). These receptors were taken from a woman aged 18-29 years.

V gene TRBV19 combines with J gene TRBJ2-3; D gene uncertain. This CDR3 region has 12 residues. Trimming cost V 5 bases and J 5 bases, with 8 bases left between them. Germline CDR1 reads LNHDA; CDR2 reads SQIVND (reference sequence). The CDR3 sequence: CASSVWRDTQYF. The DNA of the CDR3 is TGTGCCAGTAGTGTCTGGCGAGATACGCAGTATTTT.

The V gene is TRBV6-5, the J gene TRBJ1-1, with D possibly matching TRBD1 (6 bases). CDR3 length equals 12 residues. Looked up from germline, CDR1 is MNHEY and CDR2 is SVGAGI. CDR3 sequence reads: CVTRGLETEAFF. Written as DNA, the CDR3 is TGTGTTACACGGGGGCTGGAGACTGAAGCTTTCTTT.

CDR3 DNA: TGTGCCAGCGAAAAAGTGGGGGAGATGAATCAGCCCCAGCATTTT. It yields the protein CASEKVGEMNQPQHF. This chain uses TRBV19 with TRBJ1-5; possibly TRBD1 for D (5 bases). V dropped 9 bases and J dropped 4 bases, with 19 bases sitting between them. Germline lookup yields CDR1 LNHDA and CDR2 SQIVND (reference sequence). This CDR3 region has 15 residues.

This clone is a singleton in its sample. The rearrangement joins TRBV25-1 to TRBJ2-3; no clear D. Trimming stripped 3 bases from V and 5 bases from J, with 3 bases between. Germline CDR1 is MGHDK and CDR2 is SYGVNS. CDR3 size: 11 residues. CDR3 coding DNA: TGTGCCAGCAGTGAGATAGATACGCAGTATTTT. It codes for CASSEIDTQYF. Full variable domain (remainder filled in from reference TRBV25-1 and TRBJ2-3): EADIYQTPRYLVIGTGKKITLECSQTMGHDKMYWYQQDPGMELHLIHYSYGVNSTEKGDLSSESTVSRIRTEHFPLTLESARPSHTSQYLCASSEIDTQYFGPGTRLTVL.

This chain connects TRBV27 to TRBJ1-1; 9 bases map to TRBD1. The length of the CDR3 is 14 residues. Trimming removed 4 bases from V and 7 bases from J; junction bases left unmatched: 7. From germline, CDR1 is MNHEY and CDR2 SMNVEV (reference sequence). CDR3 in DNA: TGTGCCAGCAGTTCCCTTGGGACAGGGATTGAAGCTTTCTTT. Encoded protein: CASSSLGTGIEAFF.

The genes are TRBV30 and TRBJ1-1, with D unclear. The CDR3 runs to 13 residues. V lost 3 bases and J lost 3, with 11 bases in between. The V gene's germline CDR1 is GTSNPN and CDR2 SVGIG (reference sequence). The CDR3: CAWSRSKDTEAFF. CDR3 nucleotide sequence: TGTGCCTGGAGCCGCTCCAAGGACACTGAAGCTTTCTTT. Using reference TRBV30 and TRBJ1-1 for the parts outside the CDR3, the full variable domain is SQTIHQWPATLVQPVGSPLSLECTVEGTSNPNLYWYRQAAGRGLQLLFYSVGIGQISSEVPQNLSASRPQDRQFILSSKKLLLSDSGFYLCAWSRSKDTEAFFGQGTRLTVV.

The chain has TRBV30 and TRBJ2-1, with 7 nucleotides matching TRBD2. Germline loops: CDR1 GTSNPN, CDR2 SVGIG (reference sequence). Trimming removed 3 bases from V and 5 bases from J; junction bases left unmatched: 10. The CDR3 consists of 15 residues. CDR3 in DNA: TGTGCCTGGAGCCCCCACCAGCGGGGAAACAATGAGCAGTTCTTC. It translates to CAWSPHQRGNNEQFF.

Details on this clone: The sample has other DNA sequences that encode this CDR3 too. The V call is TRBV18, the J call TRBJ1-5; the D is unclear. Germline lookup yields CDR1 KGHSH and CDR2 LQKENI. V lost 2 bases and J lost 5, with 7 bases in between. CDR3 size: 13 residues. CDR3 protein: CASSPGVDQPQHF. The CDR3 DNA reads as TGTGCCAGCTCACCAGGGGTGGATCAGCCCCAGCATTTT.

CDR3 DNA: TGCGCCAGCAGCCAACAACTAGCGGGGTCACCCGACGAGCAGTACTTC. Translated, it gives CASSQQLAGSPDEQYF. The chain combines TRBV4-3 with TRBJ2-7, with TRBD2 matching 10 bases. Germline values: CDR1 LGHNA, CDR2 YSLEER. V was clipped by 2 bases and J by 5 bases; unmatched bases: 9. This CDR3 is 16 amino acids long.

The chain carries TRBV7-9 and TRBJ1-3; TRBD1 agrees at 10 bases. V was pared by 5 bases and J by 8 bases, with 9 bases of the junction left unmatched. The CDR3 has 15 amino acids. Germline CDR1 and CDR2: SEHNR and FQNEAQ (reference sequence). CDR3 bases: TGTGCCAGCAGCCCCTCGACAGGGGGCGGGGACACCATATATTTT. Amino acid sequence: CASSPSTGGGDTIYF.

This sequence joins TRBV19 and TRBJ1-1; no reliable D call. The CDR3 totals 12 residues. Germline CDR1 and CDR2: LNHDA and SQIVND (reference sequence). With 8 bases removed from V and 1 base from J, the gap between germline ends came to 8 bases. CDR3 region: CASRAGNTEAFF. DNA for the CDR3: TGTGCCAGTCGAGCAGGGAACACTGAAGCTTTCTTT.

CDR3 bases: TGTGCTAGTGCCGGGGCCTGGGGCGAGCAGTACTTC. Its translation: CASAGAWGEQYF. The chain links TRBV12-5 to TRBJ2-7; D might be TRBD1 or TRBD2, each matching 5 bases. The germline gives CDR1 LGHNT, CDR2 FRNRAP. This CDR3 contains 12 residues. Trimming removed 7 bases at V and 6 bases at J, with 13 bases between.

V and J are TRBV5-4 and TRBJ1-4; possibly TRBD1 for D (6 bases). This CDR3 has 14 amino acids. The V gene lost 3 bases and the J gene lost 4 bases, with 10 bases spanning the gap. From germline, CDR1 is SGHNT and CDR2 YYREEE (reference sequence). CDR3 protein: CASSWGGGNEKLFF. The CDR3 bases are TGTGCCAGCAGCTGGGGAGGGGGTAATGAAAAACTGTTTTTT.

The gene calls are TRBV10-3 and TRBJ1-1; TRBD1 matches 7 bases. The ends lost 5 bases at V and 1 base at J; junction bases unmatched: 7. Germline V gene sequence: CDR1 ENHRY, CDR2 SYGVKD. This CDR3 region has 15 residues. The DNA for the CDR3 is TGTGCCATCAGTCCGGCAGGGGGGGAGAACACTGAAGCTTTCTTT. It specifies CAISPAGGENTEAFF.

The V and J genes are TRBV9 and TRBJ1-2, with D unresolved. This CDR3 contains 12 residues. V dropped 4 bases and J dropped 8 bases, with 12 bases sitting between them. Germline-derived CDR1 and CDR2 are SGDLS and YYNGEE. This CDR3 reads CASSTIDGGYTF. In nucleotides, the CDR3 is TGTGCCAGCAGCACGATCGATGGGGGCTACACCTTC.

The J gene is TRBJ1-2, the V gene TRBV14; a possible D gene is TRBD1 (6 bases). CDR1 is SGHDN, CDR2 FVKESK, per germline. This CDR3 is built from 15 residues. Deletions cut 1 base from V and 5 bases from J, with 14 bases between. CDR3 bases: TGTGCCAGCAGCCAAGCCGGTCAGGGGATTTATGGCTACACCTTC. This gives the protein CASSQAGQGIYGYTF. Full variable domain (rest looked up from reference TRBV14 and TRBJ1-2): EAGVTQFPSHSVIEKGQTVTLRCDPISGHDNLYWYRRVMGKEIKFLLHFVKESKQDESGMPNNRFLAERTGGTYSTLKVQPAELEDSGVYFCASSQAGQGIYGYTFGSGTRLTVV.

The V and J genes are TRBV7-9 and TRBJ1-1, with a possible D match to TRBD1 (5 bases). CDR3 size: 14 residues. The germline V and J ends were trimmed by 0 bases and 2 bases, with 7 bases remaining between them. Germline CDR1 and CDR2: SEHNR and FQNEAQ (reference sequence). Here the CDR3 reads CASSLAGQNTEAFF. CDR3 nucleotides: TGTGCCAGCAGCTTAGCTGGACAAAACACTGAAGCTTTCTTT.

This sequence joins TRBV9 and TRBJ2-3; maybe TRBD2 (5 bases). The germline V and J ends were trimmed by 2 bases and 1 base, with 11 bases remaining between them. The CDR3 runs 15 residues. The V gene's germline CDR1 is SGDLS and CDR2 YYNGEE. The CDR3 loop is CASSVNGVGTDTQYF. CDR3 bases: TGTGCCAGCAGCGTGAACGGGGTGGGCACAGATACGCAGTATTTT.

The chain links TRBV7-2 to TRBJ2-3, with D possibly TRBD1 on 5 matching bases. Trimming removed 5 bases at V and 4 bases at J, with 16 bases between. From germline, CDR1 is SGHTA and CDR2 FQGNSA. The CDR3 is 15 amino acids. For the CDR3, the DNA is TGTGCCAGCAGCCTAGGGGCCGCTGGGGCAGATACGCAGTATTTT. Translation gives CASSLGAAGADTQYF.

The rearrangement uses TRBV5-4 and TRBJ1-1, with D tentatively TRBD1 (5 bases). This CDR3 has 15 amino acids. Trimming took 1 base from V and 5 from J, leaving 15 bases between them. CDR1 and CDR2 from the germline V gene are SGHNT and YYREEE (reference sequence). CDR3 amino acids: CASSLSQGVGTEAFF. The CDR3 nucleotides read TGTGCCAGCAGCTTGTCCCAGGGTGTCGGGACTGAAGCTTTCTTT.

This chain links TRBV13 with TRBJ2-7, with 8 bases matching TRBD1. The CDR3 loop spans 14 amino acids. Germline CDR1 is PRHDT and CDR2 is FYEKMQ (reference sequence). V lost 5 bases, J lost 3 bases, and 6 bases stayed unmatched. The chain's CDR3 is CASSTDRALYEQYF. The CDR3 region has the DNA TGTGCCAGCAGCACGGACAGGGCCCTCTACGAGCAGTACTTC.

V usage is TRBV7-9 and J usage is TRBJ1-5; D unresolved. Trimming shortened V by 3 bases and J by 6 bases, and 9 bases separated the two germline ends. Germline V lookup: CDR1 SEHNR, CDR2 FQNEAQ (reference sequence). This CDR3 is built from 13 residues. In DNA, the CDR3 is TGTGCCAGCAGCTTGGAAGGTGGTCAGCCCCAGCATTTT. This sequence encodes CASSLEGGQPQHF.

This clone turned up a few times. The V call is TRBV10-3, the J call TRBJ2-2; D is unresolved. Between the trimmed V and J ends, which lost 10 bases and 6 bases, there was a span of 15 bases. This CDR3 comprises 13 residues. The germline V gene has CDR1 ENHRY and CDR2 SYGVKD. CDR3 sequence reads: CATWDGRAGELFF. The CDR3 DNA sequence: TGTGCCACCTGGGATGGTAGAGCCGGGGAGCTGTTTTTT.

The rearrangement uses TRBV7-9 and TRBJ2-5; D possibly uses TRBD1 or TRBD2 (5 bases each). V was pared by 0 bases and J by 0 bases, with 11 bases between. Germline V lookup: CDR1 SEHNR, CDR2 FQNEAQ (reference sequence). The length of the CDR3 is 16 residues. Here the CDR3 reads CASSLAHGGYQETQYF. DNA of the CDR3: TGTGCCAGCAGCTTAGCCCATGGGGGTTACCAAGAGACCCAGTACTTC.

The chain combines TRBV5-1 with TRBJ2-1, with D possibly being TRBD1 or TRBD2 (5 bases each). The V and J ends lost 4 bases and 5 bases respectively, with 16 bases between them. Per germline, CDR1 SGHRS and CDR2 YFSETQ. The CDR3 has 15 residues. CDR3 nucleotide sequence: TGCGCCAGCAGCCCGTTACCGGGGACCCACAATGAGCAGTTCTTC. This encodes CASSPLPGTHNEQFF.

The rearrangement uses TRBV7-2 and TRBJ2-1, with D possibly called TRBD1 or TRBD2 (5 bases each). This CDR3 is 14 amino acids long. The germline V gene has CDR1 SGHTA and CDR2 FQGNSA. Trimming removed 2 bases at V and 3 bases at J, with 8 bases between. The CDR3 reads CASSLRDGYNEQFF. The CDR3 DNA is TGTGCCAGCAGCTTACGGGACGGCTACAATGAGCAGTTCTTC.

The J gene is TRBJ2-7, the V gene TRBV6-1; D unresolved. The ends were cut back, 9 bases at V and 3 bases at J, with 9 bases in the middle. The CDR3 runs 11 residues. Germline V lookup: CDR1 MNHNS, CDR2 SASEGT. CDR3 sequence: CASPDNYEQYF. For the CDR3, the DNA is TGTGCCAGTCCAGACAACTACGAGCAGTACTTC.

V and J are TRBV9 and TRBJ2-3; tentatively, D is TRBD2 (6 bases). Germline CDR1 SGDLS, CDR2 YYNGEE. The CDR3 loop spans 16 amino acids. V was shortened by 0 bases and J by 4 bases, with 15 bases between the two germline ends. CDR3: CASSVDLAGWADTQYF. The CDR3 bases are TGTGCCAGCAGCGTAGATCTTGCGGGGTGGGCAGATACGCAGTATTTT.

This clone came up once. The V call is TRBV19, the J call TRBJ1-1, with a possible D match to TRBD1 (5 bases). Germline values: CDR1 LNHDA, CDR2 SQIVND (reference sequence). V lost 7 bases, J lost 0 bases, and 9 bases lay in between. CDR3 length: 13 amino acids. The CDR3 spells CASTWGMNTEAFF. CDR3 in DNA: TGTGCCAGTACTTGGGGGATGAACACTGAAGCTTTCTTT.

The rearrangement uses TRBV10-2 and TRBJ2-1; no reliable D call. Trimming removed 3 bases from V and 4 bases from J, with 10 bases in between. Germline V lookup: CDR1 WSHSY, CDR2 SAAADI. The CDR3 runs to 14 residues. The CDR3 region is CASSEKQRYNEQFF. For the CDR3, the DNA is TGCGCCAGCAGTGAAAAGCAGAGGTACAATGAGCAGTTCTTC.

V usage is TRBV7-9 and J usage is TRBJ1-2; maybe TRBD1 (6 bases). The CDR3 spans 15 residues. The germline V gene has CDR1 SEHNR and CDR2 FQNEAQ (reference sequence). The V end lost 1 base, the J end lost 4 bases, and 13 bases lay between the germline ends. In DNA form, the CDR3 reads TGTGCCAGCAGCTTAGTAGGGGGTTTCGGCTATGGCTACACCTTC. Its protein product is CASSLVGGFGYGYTF.

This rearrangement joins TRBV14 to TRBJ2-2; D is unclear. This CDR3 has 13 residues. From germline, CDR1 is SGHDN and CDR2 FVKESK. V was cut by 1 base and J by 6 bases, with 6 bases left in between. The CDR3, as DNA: TGTGCCAGCAGCCAAGTTGGCGCCGGGGAGCTGTTTTTT. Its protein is CASSQVGAGELFF.